A selection of T cell receptor beta chains follows, all from one sample in a study of OX40 agonist ivuxolimab in advanced cancers. Measured with immunoSEQ multiplex PCR; TCRdb has only the in-frame clones, and not every one. This table has 60,000 to 75,000 clones, about 92% appearing once. The material sequenced was CD4+ or CD8+ T cells sorted from blood, taken in a trial of the OX40 agonist ivuxolimab. The receptors were gathered from an adult with an advanced solid tumor such as melanoma, head and neck, liver or kidney cancer. Each CDR3 is given with its conserved first and last residue. Each record gives: CDR3 length, clone size, V gene, J gene, D gene, CDR3 DNA, CDR3 protein. The D gene is left open where the match is weak. Expanded clones are given a class, and other clones once, few, many or no size at all.

16	many	TRBV2	TRBJ2-3	NA	TGTGCCAGCAGTGAAGTTGATAGCAGCCAAGGAGATACGCAGTATTTT	CASSEVDSSQGDTQYF
15	NA	TRBV19	TRBJ1-2	TRBD1	TGTGCCAGTAGTGGCCAGGGACAGCTAAACTATGGCTACACCTTC	CASSGQGQLNYGYTF
18	NA	TRBV4-1	TRBJ2-7	TRBD2	TGCGCCAGCAGCCAAGCGTTTGCGGGAGGGCCCCAAACCTACGAGCAGTACTTC	CASSQAFAGGPQTYEQYF
12	once	TRBV4-1	TRBJ2-5	NA	TGCGCCAGCAGTTCAGACCAAGAGACCCAGTACTTC	CASSSDQETQYF
15	NA	TRBV7-9	TRBJ2-7	NA	TGTGCCAGCAGCTTAATCGGGGAGTCTCCCTACGAGCAGTACTTC	CASSLIGESPYEQYF
13	few	TRBV5-6	TRBJ2-7	NA	TGTGCCAGCAGCTTAGGGGGGATCTACGAGCAGTACTTC	CASSLGGIYEQYF
13	NA	TRBV4-2	TRBJ2-1	NA	TGTGCCAGCAGAGGGCAGGCTAGCTTTGAGCAGTTCTTC	CASRGQASFEQFF
12	few	TRBV5-1	TRBJ1-2	NA	TGCGCCAGCAGCTTGGGCGACTATGGCTACACCTTC	CASSLGDYGYTF
16	NA	TRBV4-1	TRBJ2-3	TRBD2	TGCGCCAGCAGCCACCCCCTAGCGGGGGACACAGATACGCAGTATTTT	CASSHPLAGDTDTQYF
16	NA	TRBV2	TRBJ2-5	NA	TGTGCCAGCAGTGAAGCTTTTAGGCAGTACCAAGAGACCCAGTACTTC	CASSEAFRQYQETQYF
13	NA	TRBV7-2	TRBJ1-2	TRBD1	TGTGCCAGCAGCTTCCCAGGGGGCGGTGGCTACACCTTC	CASSFPGGGGYTF
17	NA	TRBV13	TRBJ2-3	NA	TGTGCCAGCAGCTCTTCTCTTGAGGGAGGACTAACAGATACGCAGTATTTT	CASSSSLEGGLTDTQYF
15	NA	TRBV5-1	TRBJ2-2	TRBD2	TGCGCCAGCAGCTTGCTAGCGGGTAACACCGGGGAGCTGTTTTTT	CASSLLAGNTGELFF
14	NA	TRBV27	TRBJ2-5	TRBD1	TGTGCCAGCAGTTTATCGTCAGGGGGAGAGACCCAGTACTTC	CASSLSSGGETQYF
13	NA	TRBV10-3	TRBJ2-5	NA	TGTGCCATCAGGTATGGGGCAGAAGAGACCCAGTACTTC	CAIRYGAEETQYF
15	NA	TRBV4-3	TRBJ2-3	NA	TGCGCCAGCAGCCAGACCCGGGACCTCACAGATACGCAGTATTTT	CASSQTRDLTDTQYF
18	NA	TRBV5-1	TRBJ2-7	TRBD2	TGCGCCAGCAGCACACGGACGTCTCTAGCGGCTTTCTCCTACGAGCAGTACTTC	CASSTRTSLAAFSYEQYF
16	NA	TRBV6-1	TRBJ2-1	TRBD1	TGTGCCAGCAGTGGTGTCCGGGACAGGGACTACAATGAGCAGTTCTTC	CASSGVRDRDYNEQFF
13	NA	TRBV5-6	TRBJ1-1	NA	TGTGCCAGCAGCTTGGAGGTCACCACTGAAGCTTTCTTT	CASSLEVTTEAFF
16	NA	TRBV27	TRBJ2-7	NA	TGTGCCAGCAGGCCCTTACAGGGAGTAAAGGATTCCGAGCAGTACTTC	CASRPLQGVKDSEQYF
16	NA	TRBV15	TRBJ2-1	TRBD1	TGTGCCACCAGCAGGGTAACAGGGGGCGCCATCAATGAGCAGTTCTTC	CATSRVTGGAINEQFF
14	NA	TRBV28	TRBJ2-7	TRBD2	TGTGCCAGCAGTTGGCGGGGGAGTGTGTACGAGCAGTACTTC	CASSWRGSVYEQYF
15	NA	TRBV4-1	TRBJ2-1	NA	TGCGCCAGCAGCCAAGGGCCGTCGACTTTGAATTGGCAGTTCTTC	CASSQGPSTLNWQFF
13	NA	TRBV7-6	TRBJ1-1	TRBD1	TGTGCCAGCAGCCAGGACAGGGTCACTGAAGCTTTCTTT	CASSQDRVTEAFF
11	few	TRBV7-9	TRBJ1-1	NA	TGTGCCAGCAGCTCCGATAACAAAGCTTTCTTT	CASSSDNKAFF
11	NA	TRBV27	TRBJ2-7	NA	TGTGCCAGCAGGCACGCCTACGAGCAGTACTTC	CASRHAYEQYF
13	NA	TRBV29-1	TRBJ2-2	TRBD1	TGCAGCGTTGTAGGGGGCCTCACCGGGGAGCTGTTTTTT	CSVVGGLTGELFF
15	NA	TRBV19	TRBJ1-2	NA	TGTGCCAGCAACAGCCCGGAAGGTCCTAACTATGGCTACACCTTC	CASNSPEGPNYGYTF
13	NA	TRBV7-2	TRBJ2-1	NA	TGTGCCAGCAGTTCAGGGTCCTACAATGAGCAGTTCTTC	CASSSGSYNEQFF
13	NA	TRBV11-2	TRBJ2-1	NA	TGTGCCAGCAGCTTAGTTGTGGCCAATGAGCAGTTCTTC	CASSLVVANEQFF
12	few	TRBV29-1	TRBJ1-2	NA	TGCAGCGTTGATAGCCAGGGCGATGGCTACACCTTC	CSVDSQGDGYTF
13	NA	TRBV2	TRBJ2-1	NA	TGTGCCAGCAGTGAATTCCCCTACAATGAGCAGTTCTTC	CASSEFPYNEQFF
13	NA	TRBV14	TRBJ1-2	NA	TGTGCCAGCAGCCAAAGGGGGGGTCTTGGCTACACCTTC	CASSQRGGLGYTF
13	NA	TRBV5-6	TRBJ2-2	NA	TGTGCCAGCAGCTTGGAGGTCACCGGGGAGCTGTTTTTT	CASSLEVTGELFF
15	NA	TRBV29-1	TRBJ2-1	NA	TGCAGCGTTGAAGAGGTTGCAGGACGATACAATGAGCAGTTCTTC	CSVEEVAGRYNEQFF